The 25 T cell receptor beta chains given below trace back to one sample, sequenced in a study of breast tumors, draining lymph nodes, adjacent tissues. From the multiplex PCR reads, TCRdb called clonotypes with MiXCR, one entry per CDR3 protein. In the table there are 20,000 to 25,000 distinct CDR3 sequences, around 23% of which are singletons. Sequences were obtained from breast tumor tissue. Receptor source: a female donor with breast cancer. Some clones in this sample may be carry-over from other donors' samples.

This clonotype was counted at least ten times. This chain connects TRBV2 to TRBJ2-7; 8 nucleotides align to TRBD1. V was clipped by 6 bases and J by 5 bases; unmatched bases: 15. The CDR3 extends over 16 amino acids. Germline CDR1 SNHLY, CDR2 FYNNEI. DNA for the CDR3: TGTGCCAGCAGAACCGGATGGTCAGGGGGCCTCGACGAGCAGTACTTC. The encoded protein is CASRTGWSGGLDEQYF.

This clonotype showed up many times. The CDR3 DNA follows: TGTGCCAGTAGTATGAGCCGGGGCCCCTACAATGAGCAGTTCTTC. Encoded protein: CASSMSRGPYNEQFF. The J gene is TRBJ2-1, the V gene TRBV19; D might be TRBD1 or TRBD2, each matching 5 bases. From germline, CDR1 is LNHDA and CDR2 SQIVND (reference sequence). V was shortened by 3 bases and J by 2 bases, with 11 bases between the two germline ends. The CDR3 consists of 15 residues.

This clonotype was recorded at least ten times. The chain has TRBV20-1 and TRBJ2-2; TRBD1 aligns across 7 bases. V dropped 0 bases and J dropped 5; count of bases not matched to a gene: 6. The CDR3 covers 15 residues. Germline V gene lookup returns CDR1 DFQATT and CDR2 SNEGSKA (reference sequence). CDR3 sequence (DNA): TGCAGTGCTAGAGACGACAGGGCGAGGACCGGGGAGCTGTTTTTT. It encodes CSARDDRARTGELFF.

Many counts were recorded for this clonotype. The chain carries TRBV7-9 and TRBJ1-2; no reliable D call. CDR1 is SEHNR, CDR2 FQNEAQ, per germline (reference sequence). This CDR3 is 14 amino acids long. Trimming took 1 base from V and 4 from J, leaving 10 bases between them. CDR3 sequence: CASSLVHGLYGYTF. The CDR3 DNA reads as TGTGCCAGCAGCTTAGTTCACGGACTCTATGGCTACACCTTC.

In its sample, this clonotype was seen many times. This chain uses TRBV4-1 with TRBJ1-2; D unresolved. In germline, CDR1 is MGHRA, CDR2 YSYEKL. V shed 0 bases and J shed 3 bases, with 8 bases lying between them. The CDR3 contains 14 residues. The CDR3 sequence: CASSQERGYYGYTF. CDR3 nucleotides: TGCGCCAGCAGCCAAGAACGAGGGTACTATGGCTACACCTTC.

Sample share makes this clonotype medium-sized. This chain links TRBV30 with TRBJ2-7, with TRBD1 matching 7 bases. This CDR3 has 13 amino acids. V trimming: 1 base; J trimming: 2 bases; junction bases outside the gene matches: 2. Germline loops: CDR1 GTSNPN, CDR2 SVGIG (reference sequence). CDR3 amino acids: CAWSGGTAYEQYF. As DNA, the CDR3 is TGTGCCTGGAGTGGTGGGACAGCCTACGAGCAGTACTTC.

This clonotype was seen at least ten times. The chain couples TRBV4-1 to TRBJ2-1, with 7 positions matching TRBD2. The CDR3 runs to 17 residues. Germline V gives CDR1 MGHRA, CDR2 YSYEKL. The junction had 16 bases not matched to a gene; V was cut back by 4 bases and J by 7 bases. CDR3 region: CASSPGLDKGRWNEQFF. The CDR3 DNA reads as TGCGCCAGCAGCCCCGGACTAGATAAAGGGCGTTGGAATGAGCAGTTCTTC.

This clonotype was observed at least ten times. The V gene is TRBV20-1, the J gene TRBJ1-5; D perhaps matches TRBD1 (6 bases). The V end was cut by 1 base, the J end by 0 bases, with 10 bases between. This CDR3 spans 15 amino acids. CDR1 and CDR2 (germline): DFQATT, SNEGSKA (reference sequence). The CDR3 DNA follows: TGCAGTGCTAGAGCCGGGGGGGCTAGCAATCAGCCCCAGCATTTT. Translated: CSARAGGASNQPQHF.

A note on this clonotype: With a much larger clone just one base away, this may be a read error. The rearrangement joins TRBV6-2 or TRBV6-3 to TRBJ2-7; D is undetermined. Germline loops: CDR1 MNHEY, CDR2 SVGEGT. V lost 3 bases, J lost 0 bases, and 9 bases lay in between. The CDR3 is 14 amino acids. This CDR3 reads CASSYGIGSYEQYF. In DNA form, the CDR3 reads TGTGCCAGCAGTTATGGGATAGGCTCCTACGAGCAGTACTTC.

The chain joins TRBV29-1 to TRBJ2-4; D is unresolved. The CDR3 has 14 residues. Between the trimmed V and J ends, which lost 2 bases and 5 bases, there was a span of 13 bases. CDR1 and CDR2 (germline): SQVTM, ANQGSEA. The CDR3 bases are TGCAGCGTTGAATTGGGTTTTGGTCAAAACATTCAGTACTTC. Amino acid sequence: CSVELGFGQNIQYF.

In this sample, this clonotype turned up many times. This chain connects TRBV5-5 to TRBJ2-5; no reliable D call. The CDR3 extends over 13 amino acids. Germline values: CDR1 SGHKS, CDR2 YYEKEE (reference sequence). Trimming took 2 bases from V and 5 from J, leaving 10 bases between them. The CDR3 loop reads CASSFLGGETQYF. The DNA of the CDR3 is TGTGCCAGCAGCTTCTTGGGTGGGGAGACCCAGTACTTC.

With respect to this clonotype: A much larger clone is a single base away; this may be a read error. The chain combines TRBV5-1 with TRBJ2-2; tentatively, D is TRBD1 or TRBD2 (5 bases each). Germline V CDR1 and CDR2: SGHRS, YFSETQ. V dropped 4 bases and J dropped 5 bases, with 18 bases sitting between them. The CDR3 covers 16 residues. The CDR3 protein is CASSPGEGLETGELFF. CDR3 in DNA: TGCGCCAGCAGCCCCGGAGAGGGGCTCGAGACCGGGGAGCTGTTTTTT.

In regard to this clonotype: This may be a read error, as it is one base from a much larger clone. V is TRBV18 and J is TRBJ1-2; possibly TRBD1 for D (6 bases). The CDR3 covers 16 residues. Germline V gives CDR1 KGHSH, CDR2 LQKENI. CDR3 nucleotides: TGTGCCAGCTCACCCCGGGGGCAGTCCACTAACTATGGCTACGCCTTC. Its protein product is CASSPRGQSTNYGYAF.

V usage is TRBV30 and J usage is TRBJ2-7; TRBD2 aligns across 7 bases. The CDR3 sequence is 12 residues long. CDR1 is GTSNPN, CDR2 SVGIG, per germline (reference sequence). Trimming took 1 base from V and 8 from J; bases not matched to a gene: 5. The CDR3 spells CAWSDAGVKQYF. The CDR3 region has the DNA TGTGCCTGGAGTGACGCGGGAGTTAAGCAGTACTTC.

J is TRBJ2-3 and V is TRBV28; 7 bases agree with TRBD2. The CDR3 is made up of 17 amino acids. Germline V gene data show CDR1 as MDHEN and CDR2 as SYDVKM. The junction had 8 bases not matched to a gene; V was cut back by 2 bases and J by 0 bases. The CDR3: CASSLGLAVTSTDTQYF. The CDR3 DNA is TGTGCCAGCAGTTTAGGTCTAGCGGTGACTAGCACAGATACGCAGTATTTT. Full variable domain (remainder filled in from reference TRBV28 and TRBJ2-3): DVKVTQSSRYLVKRTGEKVFLECVQDMDHENMFWYRQDPGLGLRLIYFSYDVKMKEKGDIPEGYSVSREKKERFSLILESASTNQTSMYLCASSLGLAVTSTDTQYFGPGTRLTVL.

This clonotype showed up many times. This chain joins TRBV4-2 and TRBJ1-5; no clear D gene. The CDR3 has 15 amino acids. Germline-derived CDR1 and CDR2 are LGHNA and YNFKEQ. The V and J ends lost 4 bases and 1 base respectively, with 11 bases between them. The CDR3: CASSLGFTSNQPQHF. As DNA, the CDR3 is TGTGCCAGCAGCCTTGGATTCACGAGCAATCAGCCCCAGCATTTT.

This clonotype occurred many times. The chain couples TRBV5-6 to TRBJ2-1, with TRBD2 identical over 12 bases. Trimming took 4 bases from V and 0 from J; bases not matched to a gene: 11. The length of the CDR3 is 19 residues. Germline V gene lookup returns CDR1 SGHDT and CDR2 YYEEEE. CDR3 amino acids: CASSPKGTSGLYSYNEQFF. Written as DNA, the CDR3 is TGTGCCAGCAGCCCTAAAGGGACTAGCGGGTTATACTCCTACAATGAGCAGTTCTTC.

Many counts were recorded for this clonotype. CDR3 protein: CASSYTYHVNYGYTF. CDR3 bases: TGTGCCAGCAGTTACACTTATCACGTAAACTATGGCTACACCTTC. The genes are TRBV6-6 and TRBJ1-2; the D is unclear. This CDR3 has 15 residues. Germline values: CDR1 MNHNY, CDR2 SVGAGI (reference sequence). Deletions cut 2 bases from V and 2 bases from J, with 12 bases between.

The chain links TRBV25-1 to TRBJ2-3; a possible D gene is TRBD2 (6 bases). CDR3 length: 17 amino acids. Germline V gene data show CDR1 as MGHDK and CDR2 as SYGVNS. V was pared by 3 bases and J by 1 base, with 17 bases between. The CDR3, as DNA: TGTGCCAGCAGTGATACTAGACGGGAGATGGGCACAGATACGCAGTATTTT. Its translation is CASSDTRREMGTDTQYF.

This clonotype was recorded many times. The V call is TRBV29-1, the J call TRBJ1-2; D may be TRBD1 (5 bases). Germline values: CDR1 SQVTM, CDR2 ANQGSEA. The germline V and J ends were trimmed by 5 bases and 2 bases, with 15 bases remaining between them. The CDR3 sequence is 14 residues long. The CDR3 here is CSVSLAAGNYGYTF. The CDR3 DNA is TGCAGCGTTTCCCTTGCTGCAGGGAACTATGGCTACACCTTC.

This clonotype was counted at least ten times. The chain combines TRBV4-1 with TRBJ1-5; a weak D match, TRBD1 (5 bases). The CDR3 is made up of 16 amino acids. V was clipped by 3 bases and J by 1 base, with 13 bases between them. Looked up from germline, CDR1 is MGHRA and CDR2 is YSYEKL. CDR3 coding DNA: TGCGCCAGCAGCCATTCGGGGGGTCGGAGCAATCAGCCCCAGCATTTT. It specifies CASSHSGGRSNQPQHF.

The chain links TRBV9 to TRBJ2-7; D gene ambiguous. This CDR3 comprises 14 residues. The germline CDR1 and CDR2 sequences are SGDLS and YYNGEE. Trimming took 4 bases from V and 6 from J, leaving 17 bases between them. The CDR3 sequence: CASSPGSSFGEQYF. As DNA, the CDR3 is TGTGCCAGCAGCCCTGGGTCTTCCTTTGGCGAGCAGTACTTC.

The chain employs TRBV7-8 and TRBJ2-1; 9 positions agree with TRBD2. Germline V lookup: CDR1 SGHVS, CDR2 FQNEAQ. The trim removed 1 base at V and 3 bases at J, leaving 4 bases unmatched. The CDR3 length is 16 residues. The CDR3 region has the DNA TGTGCCAGCAGCTTAGTTTTTAGCGGGAGCTACAATGAGCAGTTCTTC. This gives the protein CASSLVFSGSYNEQFF. The full variable domain, in which reference TRBV7-8 and TRBJ2-1 provide the parts outside the CDR3, is GAGVSQSPRYKVAKRGQDVALRCDPISGHVSLFWYQQALGQGPEFLTYFQNEAQLDKSGLPSDRFFAERPEGSVSTLKIQRTQQEDSAVYLCASSLVFSGSYNEQFFGPGTRLTVL.

This clonotype was counted many times. The chain uses TRBV20-1 and TRBJ1-5, with a weak D call TRBD1 (5 bases). Trimming left V 1 base short and J 0 bases short, with 13 bases between. Germline loops: CDR1 DFQATT, CDR2 SNEGSKA (reference sequence). The CDR3 has 16 residues. CDR3 residues: CSARVSSGTSNQPQHF. The CDR3 region has the DNA TGCAGTGCTAGAGTCTCCTCAGGGACTAGCAATCAGCCCCAGCATTTT.

This clonotype was detected many times. CDR3 sequence reads: CSAVGVGLAGRRVITGELFF. The DNA of the CDR3 is TGCAGTGCCGTTGGAGTGGGACTAGCGGGGCGCCGGGTTATCACCGGGGAGCTGTTTTTT. This chain uses TRBV20-1 with TRBJ2-2; 13 bases map to TRBD2. Germline assignment: CDR1 DFQATT and CDR2 SNEGSKA (reference sequence). V lost 6 bases, J lost 4 bases, and 20 bases stayed unmatched. The CDR3 has 20 amino acids.